The T cell receptor beta chain under discussion was sequenced for a study of cytomegalovirus exposure and HLA in healthy donors (dated by TCRdb to the late 2010s). Study-level background: A later analysis indicated that the 120 or so validation repertoires were generated on the platform also employed for the roughly 730 repertoires of the first cohort. The study aimed to test whether cataloging public T cell receptors could reveal signatures of past pathogen exposure. In addition to the first cohort of 650 to 800 subjects, a separate validation cohort of under 150 different subjects was used. The study combined high-throughput TCR immunosequencing, statistical association of individual TCRs with disease status, and machine learning to predict cytomegalovirus infection status.

The donors belonged to the validation cohort of under 150 subjects, which was separate from the roughly 700-subject first cohort. In the germline V gene, CDR1 corresponds to SGHVS and CDR2 to FNYEAQ. V has 5 bases trimmed and J has 3 bases trimmed; junction bases matching no gene number 4. Spanning cysteine to phenylalanine, the CDR3 consists of 14 amino acids. The DNA shown is the 42-base CDR3, in frame from base 1. As regards this clone: Its antigen is still unknown. Base quality data are lacking; no much larger clone is found one base away.

The receptor library was made with the immunoSEQ multiplex PCR assay. In the original analysis: A statistical classification framework was built to diagnose cytomegalovirus status from the catalog of TCR beta chain sequences. The immuneACCESS repertoire file appears here via TCRdb, limited to in-frame rearrangements. These files lack a portion of the clones; in checked studies, under half of the deficit traces to unresolved V genes, and the cause of the others is not known. The V and J calls and the clone size are those of that table, but D and trimming were determined from the DNA. The sample contains about 130,000 clones, roughly nine tenths of them found a single time. The top ten clones comprise 1.2% of the sample. Overall study outcomes, separate from this receptor: Cytomegalovirus status was reported to be diagnosed by the classifier with high specificity and sensitivity in both the original and validation cohorts. Three of the identified cytomegalovirus-associated TCR beta chains were confirmed in vitro to be specific for cytomegalovirus antigens. Most TCR sequences were observed very rarely across donors, whereas some public TCRs were present in many individuals. In the study, 150 to 200 TCR beta chains were listed as associated with cytomegalovirus. All 120 or so repertoires were used to score co-occurrence in the validation cohort in a later analysis, because that analysis had no HLA typing for the cohort. A later analysis found that TCRs clustered in the first cohort also tended to co-occur in the 95 to 150 validation repertoires, with about 94% of cluster scores above 0. According to the authors, the approach could potentially be generalized to other disease states and immunological phenotypes.

The receptor was isolated from a woman younger than 35 in good health and CMV-seronegative. The sequence links TRBV7-6 to TRBJ2-3, with 8 bases aligning to TRBD2. The sample taken for sequencing was PBMCs. The CDR3 corresponds to CASSPRLATDTQYF. The DNA sequence is TGTGCCAGCAGCCCTCGACTAGCGACAGATACGCAGTATTTT.